These 14 T cell receptor beta chains came from one sample sequenced in a study of identical twins. TCRdb passed the 5' RACE reads through MiXCR, listing each CDR3 protein once. The table includes 420,000 or so distinct CDR3 sequences, around a sixth detected once. Specimen: naive T cells sorted from blood. These receptors were taken from a man aged 50 to 60 in good health.

This chain's CDR3 is CASSPPGQGAYSPLHF. The CDR3 region has the DNA TGTGCCAGTAGTCCCCCGGGACAGGGGGCTTATTCACCCCTCCACTTT. The rearrangement uses TRBV19 and TRBJ1-6; TRBD1 agrees at 12 bases. The CDR3 is 16 amino acids. CDR1 and CDR2 from the germline V gene are LNHDA and SQIVND (reference sequence). Trimming removed 5 bases from V and 8 bases from J; junction bases left unmatched: 7.

The chain joins TRBV30 to TRBJ2-7; D may be TRBD2 (6 bases). Trimming took off 2 bases at V and 0 bases at J, with 14 bases between the two ends. The CDR3 has 15 amino acids. In germline, CDR1 is GTSNPN, CDR2 SVGIG (reference sequence). In DNA, the CDR3 is TGTGCCTGGAGTCCGGGACTGCCTAGCTCCTACGAGCAGTACTTC. Encoded protein: CAWSPGLPSSYEQYF.

This clonotype was observed a handful of times. This sequence joins TRBV12-3 or TRBV12-4 and TRBJ2-1; 9 nucleotides agree with TRBD1. The CDR3 is 15 residues long. The J segment lost 7 bases and the V segment lost 1 base, leaving 5 bases of the junction unmatched. The CDR3 here is CASSLVGTGSNEQFF. The CDR3 DNA is TGTGCCAGCAGTTTAGTCGGGACAGGGAGTAATGAGCAGTTCTTC.

J is TRBJ2-5 and V is TRBV5-1; TRBD1 matches 8 bases. Looked up from germline, CDR1 is SGHRS and CDR2 is YFSETQ. V dropped 2 bases and J dropped 4; count of bases not matched to a gene: 7. The CDR3 is 15 amino acids. CDR3 amino acids: CASSLEGQAGETQYF. DNA for the CDR3: TGCGCCAGCAGCTTAGAGGGACAGGCGGGAGAGACCCAGTACTTC.

Details on this clonotype: An end of the junction does not agree with germline; a read error may underlie this. The rearrangement uses TRBV7-8 and TRBJ2-3; possibly TRBD1 or TRBD2 for D (5 bases each). Looked up from germline, CDR1 is SGHVS and CDR2 is FQNEAQ. This CDR3 has 12 amino acids. Written as DNA, the CDR3 is TGTGCCAGCAGCCCGGGACCCGTACCTCTGGATTTT. Its translation: CASSPGPVPLDF.

There are a few counts of this clonotype. CDR3 sequence (DNA): TGTGCCATTCTAGGGGGCCCATCCTCCTACGAGCAGTACTTC. It translates to CAILGGPSSYEQYF. The J gene is TRBJ2-7, the V gene TRBV10-3; TRBD1 matches 7 bases. The CDR3 length is 14 residues. From germline, CDR1 is ENHRY and CDR2 SYGVKD. Unmatched junction bases numbered 8, after V lost 9 bases and J lost 0 bases.

The chain's CDR3 is CASSQDPGRDTEAFF. CDR3 nucleotide sequence: TGCGCCAGCAGCCAAGATCCGGGGCGGGACACTGAAGCTTTCTTT. The V gene is TRBV4-3, the J gene TRBJ1-1; D is perhaps TRBD1 (5 bases). The CDR3 totals 15 residues. V shed 0 bases and J shed 3 bases, with 11 bases lying between them. CDR1 and CDR2 (germline): LGHNA, YSLEER.

The gene calls are TRBV5-1 and TRBJ2-2; 9 bases agree with TRBD2. V shed 4 bases and J 4 bases; nucleotides not matched to a gene: 5. CDR3 length equals 15 residues. Per germline, CDR1 SGHRS and CDR2 YFSETQ. CDR3 nucleotide sequence: TGCGCCAGCAGCCAGACTAGCGGATTCACCGGGGAGCTGTTTTTT. Translated: CASSQTSGFTGELFF.

This clonotype was counted many times. The chain has TRBV10-3 and TRBJ2-3; D gene unclear. The CDR3 is 13 residues long. Germline V gene lookup returns CDR1 ENHRY and CDR2 SYGVKD. V was cut by 8 bases and J by 6 bases, with 15 bases left in between. The CDR3 here is CAIGPKGRDTQYF. CDR3 coding DNA: TGTGCCATCGGTCCTAAAGGCAGGGATACGCAGTATTTT.

This clonotype was picked up one time. This chain uses TRBV30 with TRBJ1-1, with D unclear. Per germline, CDR1 GTSNPN and CDR2 SVGIG (reference sequence). V was pared by 0 bases and J by 5 bases, with 10 bases between. The CDR3 totals 13 residues. The CDR3 DNA is TGTGCCTGGAGTGTATTCCTGGGTACTGAAGCTTTCTTT. Protein product: CAWSVFLGTEAFF.

The chain joins TRBV28 to TRBJ1-6; possibly TRBD1 for D (5 bases). Trimming removed 5 bases at V and 10 bases at J, with 15 bases between. CDR1 is MDHEN, CDR2 SYDVKM, per germline. The CDR3 consists of 14 residues. CDR3 nucleotides: TGTGCCAGCAGTCCCCCCGGAAGGGGATCACCCCTCCACTTT. Its translation is CASSPPGRGSPLHF.

This clonotype was recorded at least ten times. The chain joins TRBV18 to TRBJ2-1, with D possibly being TRBD2 (5 bases). V dropped 3 bases and J dropped 9 bases, with 12 bases sitting between them. CDR3 length: 13 amino acids. CDR1 is KGHSH and CDR2 is LQKENI in the germline V gene. DNA for the CDR3: TGTGCCAGCTCACCCAACCTAGGAGGTGAGCAGTTCTTC. Encoded protein: CASSPNLGGEQFF. The variable domain in full, with the rest retrieved from reference TRBV18 and TRBJ2-1, is NAGVMQNPRHLVRRRGQEARLRCSPMKGHSHVYWYRQLPEEGLKFMVYLQKENIIDESGMPKERFSAEFPKEGPSILRIQQVVRGDSAAYFCASSPNLGGEQFFGPGTRLTVL.

Ten or more counts support this clonotype. Written as DNA, the CDR3 is TGCAGTGCTTCTCAGACTAGCGGGAGAGAGACCCAGTACTTC. This gives the protein CSASQTSGRETQYF. The chain recombines TRBV20-1 with TRBJ2-5; 12 nucleotides match TRBD2. The trim removed 5 bases at V and 4 bases at J, leaving 5 bases unmatched. In germline, CDR1 is DFQATT, CDR2 SNEGSKA (reference sequence). The CDR3 runs 14 residues.

This clonotype has just one count. The J gene is TRBJ2-1, the V gene TRBV2, with a possible D match to TRBD2 (6 bases). V gave up 4 bases and J gave up 0 bases, with 10 bases separating them. The CDR3 loop spans 15 amino acids. Germline V gene sequence: CDR1 SNHLY, CDR2 FYNNEI. The CDR3 loop reads CASSARGLSYNEQFF. DNA for the CDR3: TGTGCCAGCAGTGCGCGGGGTCTCTCCTACAATGAGCAGTTCTTC. Supplemented by reference TRBV2 and TRBJ2-1, the full variable domain reads EPEVTQTPSHQVTQMGQEVILRCVPISNHLYFYWYRQILGQKVEFLVSFYNNEISEKSEIFDDQFSVERPDGSNFTLKIRSTKLEDSAMYFCASSARGLSYNEQFFGPGTRLTVL.